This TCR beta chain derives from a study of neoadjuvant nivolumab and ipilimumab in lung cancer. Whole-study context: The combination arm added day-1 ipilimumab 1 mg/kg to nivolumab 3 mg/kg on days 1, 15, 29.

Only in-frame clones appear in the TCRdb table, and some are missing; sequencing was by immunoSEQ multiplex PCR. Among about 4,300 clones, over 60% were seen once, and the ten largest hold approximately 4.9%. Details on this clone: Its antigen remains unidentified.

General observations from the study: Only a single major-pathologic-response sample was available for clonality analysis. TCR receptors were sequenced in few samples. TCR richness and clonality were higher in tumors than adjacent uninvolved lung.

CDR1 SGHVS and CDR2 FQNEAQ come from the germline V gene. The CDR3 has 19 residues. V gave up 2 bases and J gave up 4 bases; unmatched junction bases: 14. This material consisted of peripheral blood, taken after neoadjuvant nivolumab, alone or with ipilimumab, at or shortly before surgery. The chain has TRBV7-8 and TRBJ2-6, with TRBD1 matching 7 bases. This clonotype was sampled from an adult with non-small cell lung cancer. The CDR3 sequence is CASSLNSRGRGTGANVLTF. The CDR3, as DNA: TGTGCCAGCAGCTTAAACTCACGTGGCAGGGGGACCGGGGCCAACGTCCTGACTTTC.